The 10 T cell receptor beta chains reported below all come from one sample, sequenced in a study of blood T cell repertoires in COVID-19. Assay: immunoSEQ multiplex PCR; the TCRdb copy retains only in-frame clones and omits some. The sample has over 140,000 clones, approximately 84% seen once. The sequenced material came from peripheral blood. The receptor source for this set is a woman aged 60-75 years with acute or convalescent COVID-19.

The J gene is TRBJ2-3, the V gene TRBV24-1, with D perhaps TRBD1 (5 bases). V lost 9 bases, J lost 7 bases, and 13 bases lay in between. Germline-derived CDR1 and CDR2 are KGHDR and SFDVKD. This CDR3 is built from 12 residues. The CDR3 reads CATSTGTNTQYF. The CDR3 coding sequence is TGTGCCACCTCCACAGGCACTAATACGCAGTATTTT.

The rearrangement uses TRBV15 and TRBJ1-5, with TRBD1 as a possible D gene (5 bases). V gave up 0 bases and J gave up 7 bases, with 10 bases separating them. The CDR3 is 14 residues long. Germline-derived CDR1 and CDR2 are LNHNV and YYDKDF (reference sequence). CDR3 sequence (DNA): TGTGCCACCAGCAGAGATCGGGGGGTACAGCCCCAGCATTTT. This gives the protein CATSRDRGVQPQHF.

CDR3 in DNA: TGCGCCAGCAGCTCCAGGGACACCGGGGAGCTGTTTTTT. The encoded protein is CASSSRDTGELFF. The gene calls are TRBV5-1 and TRBJ2-2; possibly TRBD1 for D (5 bases). V lost 3 bases, J lost 3 bases, and 6 bases lay in between. CDR1 and CDR2 from the germline V gene are SGHRS and YFSETQ. The CDR3 runs to 13 residues.

This clone was detected only a few times. The chain couples TRBV27 to TRBJ1-1; 7 bases are a match to TRBD1. The length of the CDR3 is 14 residues. Germline V CDR1 and CDR2: MNHEY, SMNVEV (reference sequence). V shed 8 bases, J shed 4 bases, and the junction held 10 bases outside the gene matches. CDR3 DNA: TGTGCCAGCCGTATGGAGGGGGCAATCACTGAAGCTTTCTTT. Encoded protein: CASRMEGAITEAFF.

This clone has only a few counts. This sequence joins TRBV6-2 or TRBV6-3 and TRBJ1-2, with no clear D. The CDR3 extends over 13 amino acids. Germline V gene lookup returns CDR1 MNHEY and CDR2 SVGEGT. Trimming took off 4 bases at V and 7 bases at J, with 13 bases between the two ends. The CDR3 reads CASSFDSKSGYTF. CDR3 nucleotide sequence: TGTGCCAGCAGTTTCGACTCAAAGAGTGGCTACACCTTC.

The genes are TRBV11-2 and TRBJ2-1; weak D call: TRBD2 (6 bases). Between the trimmed V and J ends, which lost 0 bases and 6 bases, there was a span of 18 bases. CDR1 and CDR2 from the germline V gene are SGHAT and FQNNGV. The CDR3 has 17 residues. CDR3 DNA sequence: TGTGCCAGCAGCTTAGAATTGGGCGGGGCTGTAAGCAATGAGCAGTTCTTC. Translating it yields CASSLELGGAVSNEQFF.

This clone has just one count. The chain is built from TRBV24-1 and TRBJ2-3; tentative D call: TRBD1 (5 bases). Germline V gives CDR1 KGHDR, CDR2 SFDVKD. The V and J ends lost 3 bases and 1 base respectively, with 10 bases between them. The CDR3 has 15 residues. This chain's CDR3 is CATSDEVGGTDTQYF. In nucleotides, the CDR3 is TGTGCCACCAGTGATGAGGTAGGGGGCACAGATACGCAGTATTTT.

V usage is TRBV6-6 and J usage is TRBJ2-7; 10 bases match TRBD2. This CDR3 spans 16 amino acids. The V gene end was trimmed by 0 bases and the J gene end by 3 bases; junction bases not matched to a gene: 5. Germline values: CDR1 MNHNY, CDR2 SVGAGI (reference sequence). The CDR3 region has the DNA TGTGCCAGCAGTTACTCGACAGCGGGAGGGGACTACGAGCAGTACTTC. As protein: CASSYSTAGGDYEQYF.

The V and J genes are TRBV30 and TRBJ1-2; TRBD1 agrees at 9 bases. V lost 3 bases and J lost 8; bases outside the gene matches: 10. CDR3 length: 14 amino acids. The germline V gene has CDR1 GTSNPN and CDR2 SVGIG (reference sequence). CDR3: CAWSEQGAILGYTF. CDR3 nucleotides: TGTGCCTGGAGCGAACAGGGGGCAATTCTGGGCTACACCTTC.

The chain links TRBV11-3 to TRBJ2-7; a possible D gene is TRBD1 (5 bases). The CDR3 loop spans 14 amino acids. The germline V and J ends were trimmed by 1 base and 1 base, with 8 bases remaining between them. The germline V gene has CDR1 SGHNT and CDR2 YENEEA. The CDR3 DNA sequence: TGTGCCAGCAGCTTAGTAGCAGGGTCCTACGAGCAGTACTTC. It yields the protein CASSLVAGSYEQYF.